Presented here are 27 T cell receptor beta chains from one specimen sequenced in a study of Graves' ophthalmopathy and Graves' hyperthyroidism (dated by TCRdb to about 2018). The run used an Illumina HiSeq 2000. TCR beta CDR3 regions were amplified from RNA transcripts for repertoire sequencing. The first round was an RT-PCR using HTBI primers with the Qiagen OneStep RT-PCR kit, and this first round was followed by a second-round multiplex PCR, then size selection and purification. The raw public data were reprocessed by TCRdb itself: fastp quality trimming at Q25, MiXCR clonotype calling, in-frame beta chains only. Here each entry gathers all rows of one CDR3 protein and keeps the most common genes and DNA. For this sample there are 350,000 to 400,000 distinct CDR3 sequences; 15% appear just once. Of the sample, about 7% falls within the top ten clones. The sequenced material came from peripheral blood. The receptors here all came from a woman younger than 35 with stable Graves' hyperthyroidism. Donor details come from another sample of the same person, matched by shared clones.

This clonotype was observed at least ten times. The V gene is TRBV12-3 or TRBV12-4, the J gene TRBJ1-1, with D unresolved. The CDR3 loop spans 14 amino acids. V was clipped by 6 bases and J by 3 bases, with 14 bases between them. The CDR3 region is CASSSHGTDTEAFF. The CDR3 region has the DNA TGTGCCAGCAGCTCTCATGGAACAGACACTGAAGCTTTCTTT.

This clonotype has at least ten counts. J is TRBJ2-5 and V is TRBV9; TRBD2 agrees at 8 bases. Trimming removed 0 bases from V and 5 bases from J; junction bases left unmatched: 6. The CDR3 runs to 15 residues. The V gene's germline CDR1 is SGDLS and CDR2 YYNGEE. The CDR3 DNA is TGTGCCAGCAGCGTAGGAGCACGCGGGGGGGAGACCCAGTACTTC. This gives the protein CASSVGARGGETQYF.

The chain recombines TRBV6-1 with TRBJ2-5, with D possibly being TRBD1 or TRBD2 (5 bases each). CDR3 length: 12 residues. The V gene lost 10 bases and the J gene lost 5 bases, with 14 bases spanning the gap. From germline, CDR1 is MNHNS and CDR2 SASEGT. The CDR3 loop reads CAITRGTETQYF. The CDR3 DNA follows: TGTGCCATCACGAGGGGAACGGAGACCCAGTACTTC.

This clonotype was seen a handful of times. Just one base apart from a much larger clone, this may be a read error. The chain couples TRBV18 to TRBJ2-7; 11 bases fit TRBD2. CDR3 size: 14 residues. The germline CDR1 and CDR2 sequences are KGHSH and LQKENI. After removal of 5 bases from V and 3 bases from J, the junction contained 3 bases not matched to a gene. The CDR3 coding sequence is TGTGCCAGCTCAATGACTAGCGGGATCTACGAGCAGTACTTC. Translating gives CASSMTSGIYEQYF.

At least ten counts were recorded for this clonotype. The gene calls are TRBV20-1 and TRBJ2-7, with 7 nucleotides matching TRBD1. With 6 bases clipped from V and 4 bases from J, the junction kept 12 bases outside the gene matches. From germline, CDR1 is DFQATT and CDR2 SNEGSKA (reference sequence). This CDR3 region has 14 residues. This chain's CDR3 is CSAGTPGQPYEQYF. The CDR3 bases are TGCAGTGCCGGAACCCCGGGACAGCCGTACGAGCAGTACTTC.

About this clonotype: A read error is possible here, since a much larger clone lies one base away. The V call is TRBV5-1, the J call TRBJ1-1; no firm D call. The CDR3 length is 14 residues. Germline V CDR1 and CDR2: SGHRS, YFSETQ. The V gene lost 0 bases and the J gene lost 6 bases, with 12 bases spanning the gap. CDR3 nucleotides: TGCGCCAGCAGCTTGGGGGTAGGCGGCGCTGAAGCTTTCTTT. The encoded protein is CASSLGVGGAEAFF.

Remarks on this clonotype: A much larger clone lies one base from this, so it may be a read error. The chain is built from TRBV5-1 and TRBJ1-1; 9 bases agree with TRBD1. Germline CDR1 and CDR2: SGHRS and YFSETQ. The CDR3 runs 15 residues. The CDR3 bases are TGCACCAGCAGCTTGGGGGACAGGGATAACACTGAAGCTTTCTTT. This gives the protein CTSSLGDRDNTEAFF. Full variable domain (outside the CDR3, taken from reference TRBV5-1 and TRBJ1-1): KAGVTQTPRYLIKTRGQQVTLSCSPISGHRSVSWYQQTPGQGLQFLFEYFSETQRNKGNFPGRFSGRQFSNSRSEMNVSTLELGDSALYLCTSSLGDRDNTEAFFGQGTRLTVV.

This clonotype was seen ten or more times. V gene TRBV12-3 or TRBV12-4 combines with J gene TRBJ2-7; unclear D gene. CDR3 length: 15 residues. V lost 0 bases, J lost 5 bases, and 14 bases lay in between. DNA of the CDR3: TGTGCCAGCAGTTTAGCGAGGAAAGGGAACAACGAGCAGTACTTC. Encoded protein: CASSLARKGNNEQYF.

This clonotype was observed at least ten times. The V and J genes are TRBV29-1 and TRBJ1-2; D ambiguous. CDR1 and CDR2 from the germline V gene are SQVTM and ANQGSEA. This CDR3 region has 11 residues. V was trimmed by 3 bases and J by 8 bases, leaving 10 bases between them. CDR3 DNA sequence: TGCAGCGTTGAGGACGATCGGGGCTACACCTTC. It codes for CSVEDDRGYTF.

In its sample, this clonotype was seen a few times. The chain combines TRBV6-5 with TRBJ2-4; a weak D match, TRBD1 (6 bases). The CDR3 length is 13 residues. Germline V gene sequence: CDR1 MNHEY, CDR2 SVGAGI. Trimming removed 5 bases from V and 2 bases from J, with 7 bases in between. The CDR3 DNA reads as TGTGCCAGCAGTACAGGGTCCAAAAACATTCAGTACTTC. Its translation: CASSTGSKNIQYF.

The rearrangement joins TRBV18 to TRBJ1-2; the D is unclear. V lost 1 base to trimming and J lost 4 bases, with 13 bases between them. The CDR3 has 15 residues. CDR1 and CDR2 (germline): KGHSH, LQKENI. The CDR3 spells CASSPRYGWVYGYTF. Here the CDR3 DNA reads TGTGCCAGCTCACCACGGTACGGCTGGGTCTATGGCTACACCTTC.

This clonotype was counted many times. The V call is TRBV20-1, the J call TRBJ1-1; maybe TRBD1 (5 bases). This CDR3 is built from 14 residues. Trimming took 2 bases from V and 4 from J, leaving 14 bases between them. Germline CDR1 and CDR2: DFQATT and SNEGSKA (reference sequence). The CDR3 is CSARQGMGGTEAFF. In DNA form, the CDR3 reads TGCAGTGCTAGACAGGGAATGGGGGGCACTGAAGCTTTCTTT.

In its sample, this clonotype was seen many times. The J gene is TRBJ2-5, the V gene TRBV10-1, with D tentatively TRBD1 (5 bases). This CDR3 has 15 amino acids. V was pared by 2 bases and J by 5 bases, with 15 bases between. The germline gives CDR1 WNHNN, CDR2 SYGVQD (reference sequence). CDR3 region: CASSETGPTFETQYF. The CDR3 nucleotides are TGCGCCAGCAGTGAGACAGGACCAACCTTCGAGACCCAGTACTTC.

The chain uses TRBV7-2 and TRBJ1-2, with 8 bases that match TRBD1. CDR3 length: 14 residues. CDR1 and CDR2 from the germline V gene are SGHTA and FQGNSA. V shed 5 bases, J shed 2 bases, and the junction held 4 bases outside the gene matches. The DNA of the CDR3 is TGTGCCAGCAGCCGTCGGACAGGGAACTATGGCTACACCTTC. Its translation is CASSRRTGNYGYTF. The entire variable domain, with the rest obtained from reference TRBV7-2 and TRBJ1-2, is as follows: GAGVSQSPSNKVTEKGKDVELRCDPISGHTALYWYRQSLGQGLEFLIYFQGNSAPDKSGLPSDRFSAERTGGSVSTLTIQRTQQEDSAVYLCASSRRTGNYGYTFGSGTRLTVV.

There are a few counts of this clonotype. J is TRBJ2-6 and V is TRBV12-3 or TRBV12-4; TRBD2 might be the D (5 bases). Trimming took 2 bases from V and 2 from J, leaving 10 bases between them. The CDR3 covers 16 residues. CDR3 amino acids: CASSLNAGAGANVLTF. For the CDR3, the DNA is TGTGCCAGCAGTTTAAATGCGGGCGCTGGGGCCAACGTCCTGACTTTC.

Only a few counts were recorded for this clonotype. This sequence joins TRBV25-1 and TRBJ2-1; the D is unclear. With 6 bases removed from V and 3 bases from J, the gap between germline ends came to 6 bases. The CDR3 runs to 12 residues. Per germline, CDR1 MGHDK and CDR2 SYGVNS. The CDR3 protein is CASRRLYNEQFF. The CDR3 DNA reads as TGTGCCAGCAGGCGGCTCTACAATGAGCAGTTCTTC. The full variable domain, with the rest looked up from reference TRBV25-1 and TRBJ2-1, is EADIYQTPRYLVIGTGKKITLECSQTMGHDKMYWYQQDPGMELHLIHYSYGVNSTEKGDLSSESTVSRIRTEHFPLTLESARPSHTSQYLCASRRLYNEQFFGPGTRLTVL.

Ten or more counts support this clonotype. This chain links TRBV24-1 with TRBJ2-7; no reliable D call. The CDR3 extends over 14 amino acids. V was clipped by 3 bases and J by 2 bases, with 10 bases between them. Germline-derived CDR1 and CDR2 are KGHDR and SFDVKD. CDR3 residues: CATSDVTKTYEQYF. The CDR3 DNA sequence: TGTGCCACCAGTGATGTGACAAAGACCTACGAGCAGTACTTC.

Many counts were recorded for this clonotype. The rearrangement uses TRBV7-6 and TRBJ1-5; TRBD1 is a possible D gene (5 bases). This CDR3 is 13 amino acids long. Germline V gene data show CDR1 as SGHVS and CDR2 as FNYEAQ. V was shortened by 2 bases and J by 7 bases, with 9 bases between the two germline ends. The CDR3, as DNA: TGTGCCAGCAGCTTATGGGGCGAGCAGCCCCAGCATTTT. Amino acid sequence: CASSLWGEQPQHF.

A few counts support this clonotype. This sequence may be a read error, since a much larger clone differs from it by one base. A read error is likely, as this CDR3 ends without the conserved phenylalanine or tryptophan. The V gene is TRBV5-1, the J gene TRBJ1-1; D unclear. The CDR3 has 14 amino acids. Germline V gene lookup returns CDR1 SGHRS and CDR2 YFSETQ. V lost 4 bases, J lost 6 bases, and 16 bases lay in between. Here the CDR3 reads CASSPSPNGAEAFS. The CDR3 coding sequence is TGCGCCAGCAGCCCCAGCCCGAACGGCGCTGAAGCTTTCTCT.

This clonotype was seen many times. The chain recombines TRBV24-1 with TRBJ2-5, with D possibly matching TRBD2 (5 bases). Germline CDR1 reads KGHDR; CDR2 reads SFDVKD. The CDR3 sequence is 12 residues long. Between the trimmed V and J ends, which lost 4 bases and 6 bases, there was a span of 8 bases. This CDR3 is CATSELGKTQYF. The CDR3, as DNA: TGTGCCACCAGTGAACTCGGGAAGACCCAGTACTTC.

This clonotype has a count of ten or more. The chain employs TRBV25-1 and TRBJ1-1; D not resolved. This CDR3 comprises 11 residues. CDR1 is MGHDK, CDR2 SYGVNS, per germline. Trimming took off 1 base at V and 9 bases at J, with 6 bases between the two ends. CDR3 coding DNA: TGTGCCAGCAGTGAATTTCACCAAGCTTTCTTT. Translating gives CASSEFHQAFF.

This clonotype was found many times. The V and J genes are TRBV20-1 and TRBJ2-5, with 11 bases identical to TRBD2. This CDR3 is 16 amino acids long. J gave up 0 bases and V 2 bases, and 5 bases lay outside the gene matches. CDR1 and CDR2 from the germline V gene are DFQATT and SNEGSKA (reference sequence). CDR3 amino acids: CSARMASGGNQETQYF. In DNA, the CDR3 is TGCAGTGCTAGAATGGCTAGCGGGGGGAACCAAGAGACCCAGTACTTC.

V usage is TRBV12-3 or TRBV12-4 and J usage is TRBJ2-7; 8 nucleotides align to TRBD2. The CDR3 spans 16 residues. The V gene end was trimmed by 2 bases and the J gene end by 7 bases; junction bases not matched to a gene: 13. The CDR3 sequence: CASSLWSGGLEGEQYF. The CDR3 DNA sequence: TGTGCCAGCAGTTTATGGAGCGGGGGCCTGGAAGGAGAGCAGTACTTC.

This clonotype came up many times. The chain recombines TRBV10-3 with TRBJ1-1; 10 bases line up with TRBD1. Per germline, CDR1 ENHRY and CDR2 SYGVKD. V trimming: 6 bases; J trimming: 5 bases; junction bases outside the gene matches: 6. CDR3 length equals 14 residues. CDR3 in amino acids: CAIRSTGGHTEAFF. Written as DNA, the CDR3 is TGTGCCATCAGATCGACAGGGGGCCATACTGAAGCTTTCTTT.

This clonotype was counted many times. In DNA form, the CDR3 reads TGTGCCAGTAGTCCCTTACAGGGAGGGAATGGCTACACCTTC. Protein: CASSPLQGGNGYTF. This chain links TRBV19 with TRBJ1-2; tentative D call: TRBD1 (6 bases). The CDR3 is 14 residues long. Trimming removed 5 bases from V and 6 bases from J, with 16 bases in between. CDR1 is LNHDA and CDR2 is SQIVND in the germline V gene (reference sequence).

This clonotype was detected many times. The chain links TRBV29-1 to TRBJ2-7, with TRBD2 identical over 8 bases. CDR3 size: 13 residues. Per germline, CDR1 SQVTM and CDR2 ANQGSEA. V lost 4 bases, J lost 3 bases, and 5 bases stayed unmatched. The CDR3 loop reads CSVVGGGSYEQYF. In DNA form, the CDR3 reads TGCAGCGTTGTTGGCGGGGGGAGCTACGAGCAGTACTTC.

This clonotype turned up a few times. The chain carries TRBV19 and TRBJ1-1; no clear D gene. Trimming removed 2 bases at V and 5 bases at J, with 9 bases between. Germline CDR1 is LNHDA and CDR2 is SQIVND (reference sequence). The CDR3 is 13 residues long. The CDR3 reads CASSIRPVTEAFF. Written as DNA, the CDR3 is TGTGCCAGTAGTATAAGGCCAGTGACTGAAGCTTTCTTT. The variable domain in full, with the rest retrieved from reference TRBV19 and TRBJ1-1, is DGGITQSPKYLFRKEGQNVTLSCEQNLNHDAMYWYRQDPGQGLRLIYYSQIVNDFQKGDIAEGYSVSREKKESFPLTVTSAQKNPTAFYLCASSIRPVTEAFFGQGTRLTVV.